These 5 T cell receptor beta chains were all obtained from the same sample, sequenced in a study of blood T cells in healthy people across ages. A second roughly 6 to 11 cycle PCR used barcoded and J-beta primers. TCRdb itself ran the 5' RACE reads through MiXCR, one entry per CDR3 protein. The sample has 650,000 to 700,000 distinct CDR3 sequences; less than 40% are singletons. Sequencing was carried out using blood. Receptors originate from a woman older than 75 in good health.

There are many counts of this clonotype. The CDR3 region has the DNA TGTGCCAGCAGCGTAGCTTCAGGAATAACGGAAAAACTGTTTTTT. It translates to CASSVASGITEKLFF. V is TRBV9 and J is TRBJ1-4; D is undetermined. CDR1 and CDR2 from the germline V gene are SGDLS and YYNGEE. The germline V and J ends were trimmed by 0 bases and 8 bases, with 14 bases remaining between them. The CDR3 sequence is 15 residues long.

This clonotype was seen ten or more times. The rearrangement uses TRBV6-1 and TRBJ2-7; TRBD1 matches 7 bases. This CDR3 has 14 residues. Germline values: CDR1 MNHNS, CDR2 SASEGT. J gave up 3 bases and V 1 base, and 3 bases lay outside the gene matches. Here the CDR3 reads CASSEEGQIYEQYF. CDR3 nucleotides: TGTGCCAGCAGTGAAGAGGGACAGATCTACGAGCAGTACTTC.

This clonotype was seen a few times. CDR3 protein: CASSQARGGELFF. Written as DNA, the CDR3 is TGTGCCAGCAGCCAGGCGAGAGGAGGGGAGCTGTTTTTT. The gene calls are TRBV7-3 and TRBJ2-2, with unresolved D. V was trimmed by 5 bases and J by 8 bases, leaving 12 bases between them. CDR3 size: 13 residues. The germline CDR1 and CDR2 sequences are SGHTA and FQGTGA.

J is TRBJ2-7 and V is TRBV5-6; D gene ambiguous. V was clipped by 0 bases and J by 2 bases, with 9 bases between them. The CDR3 extends over 14 amino acids. Per germline, CDR1 SGHDT and CDR2 YYEEEE. In DNA form, the CDR3 reads TGTGCCAGCAGCTTGGGTCTCATCCCCTACGAGCAGTACTTC. Protein sequence: CASSLGLIPYEQYF.

This clonotype appeared many times. The chain recombines TRBV7-2 with TRBJ1-2; no clear D. Looked up from germline, CDR1 is SGHTA and CDR2 is FQGNSA. The CDR3 runs to 11 residues. V lost 7 bases and J 6 bases, leaving 9 bases between the germline ends. In nucleotides, the CDR3 is TGTGCCAGCACCCCAGCGGATGGCTACACCTTC. This sequence encodes CASTPADGYTF.